Presented here are 9 T cell receptor beta chains from one specimen sequenced in a study of OX40 agonist ivuxolimab in advanced cancers. Method: immunoSEQ multiplex PCR; TCRdb's copy keeps in-frame clones and lacks some. The sample carries some 74,000 clones, roughly 94% recorded once. The material was CD4+ or CD8+ T cells sorted from blood, obtained in a trial of the OX40 agonist ivuxolimab. The source is an adult with an advanced solid tumor such as melanoma, head and neck, liver or kidney cancer.

V is TRBV21-1 and J is TRBJ2-7; the table calls TRBD2, which could not be checked here. TRBV21-1 is listed as a pseudogene. This CDR3 comprises 16 residues. CDR3 in amino acids: CASSKGLAASSYEQYF. CDR3 sequence (DNA): TGTGCCAGCAGCAAAGGACTAGCGGCGAGCTCCTACGAGCAGTACTTC.

The chain is built from TRBV27 and TRBJ2-7; perhaps TRBD2 as D (7 bases). V gave up 5 bases and J gave up 4 bases, with 12 bases separating them. The CDR3 is made up of 13 amino acids. CDR1 and CDR2 from the germline V gene are MNHEY and SMNVEV (reference sequence). DNA for the CDR3: TGTGCCAGCAGTATACAGGGAGGGTACGAGCAGTACTTC. Amino acids: CASSIQGGYEQYF.

The chain couples TRBV7-9 to TRBJ2-5; TRBD1 matches at 11 bases. The CDR3 has 16 residues. The germline V gene encodes CDR1 SEHNR and CDR2 FQNEAQ (reference sequence). V lost 2 bases to trimming and J lost 3 bases; unmatched junction nucleotides: 5. CDR3: CASSLFRDRGEETQYF. The CDR3 DNA reads TGTGCCAGCAGCTTATTCCGGGACAGGGGGGAAGAGACCCAGTACTTC.

V and J are TRBV5-6 and TRBJ1-5; the D gene is possibly TRBD1 (6 bases). Germline V gene sequence: CDR1 SGHDT, CDR2 YYEEEE. V lost 2 bases to trimming and J lost 6 bases, with 12 bases between them. The CDR3 runs to 14 residues. CDR3 sequence reads: CASSLQQGIQPQHF. CDR3 nucleotide sequence: TGTGCCAGCAGCTTACAACAGGGCATTCAGCCCCAGCATTTT.

A remark on this clone: Other DNA sequences of this sample code for an identical CDR3. The chain couples TRBV6-5 to TRBJ1-2; TRBD1 is a possible D gene (5 bases). V was clipped by 2 bases and J by 4 bases, with 11 bases between them. The CDR3 is 14 amino acids. Per germline, CDR1 MNHEY and CDR2 SVGAGI. CDR3 in DNA: TGTGCCAGCAGTTACGGGCAGGGCGGCTATGGCTACACCTTC. Encoded protein: CASSYGQGGYGYTF.

This chain links TRBV5-6 with TRBJ2-4; D remains ambiguous. This CDR3 is 12 amino acids long. Germline lookup yields CDR1 SGHDT and CDR2 YYEEEE. Trimming removed 0 bases from V and 8 bases from J, with 6 bases in between. The CDR3 bases are TGTGCCAGCAGCTTGGACCCGGACATTCAGTACTTC. As protein: CASSLDPDIQYF.

The chain combines TRBV5-6 with TRBJ2-1; D call uncertain. CDR1 SGHDT and CDR2 YYEEEE come from the germline V gene. This CDR3 has 12 amino acids. The ends were cut back, 1 base at V and 10 bases at J, with 9 bases in the middle. Here the CDR3 reads CASSLSISEQFF. The CDR3 nucleotides are TGTGCCAGCAGCTTGAGTATTTCAGAGCAGTTCTTC.

CDR3: CASSVWGRQGDEQYF. In DNA, the CDR3 is TGTGCCAGCAGCGTATGGGGCCGACAGGGCGATGAGCAGTACTTC. The chain employs TRBV9 and TRBJ2-7; TRBD1 aligns across 7 bases. The length of the CDR3 is 15 residues. The junction had 11 bases not matched to a gene; V was cut back by 1 base and J by 7 bases. Per the germline V gene, CDR1 is SGDLS and CDR2 is YYNGEE. The full variable domain, its missing parts supplied by reference TRBV9 and TRBJ2-7, is DSGVTQTPKHLITATGQRVTLRCSPRSGDLSVYWYQQSLDQGLQFLIQYYNGEERAKGNILERFSAQQFPDLHSELNLSSLELGDSALYFCASSVWGRQGDEQYFGPGTRLTVT.

The chain employs TRBV4-1 and TRBJ1-2, with D possibly TRBD1 on 6 matching bases. Trimming removed 1 base at V and 11 bases at J, with 14 bases between. CDR1 is MGHRA and CDR2 is YSYEKL in the germline V gene. The CDR3 is 13 amino acids. The CDR3 nucleotides are TGCGCCAGCAGCCAAGTACAGGGTCCGATTTACACCTTC. Protein product: CASSQVQGPIYTF.